The rows below give T cell receptor beta chains drawn from one sample of a study of blood T cells in healthy people across ages. TCRdb called the 5' RACE reads again in MiXCR, with one record for every CDR3 protein. The sample has 1,100,000 or so distinct CDR3 sequences, 40% to 50% seen once. The sample was blood. The receptor set was obtained from a woman aged 60-75 years in good health. CDR3s include the opening cysteine and the closing phenylalanine or tryptophan. D genes are given only for firm matches. Part of the rows lack a size; the others show once, few, many or a class for expanded clones.

clone size,J gene,V gene,D gene,CDR3 length,CDR3 protein,CDR3 DNA
-,TRBJ2-5,TRBV7-9,TRBD2,14,CASSSQRDYNEQYF,TGTGCCAGCAGCTCACAACGGGACTACAATGAGCAGTACTTC
few,TRBJ2-3,TRBV28,-,11,CASSFALSQYF,TGTGCCAGCAGTTTCGCTTTATCGCAGTATTTT
-,TRBJ1-4,TRBV7-9,-,12,CTSNDKNEKLFF,TGTACCAGCAATGACAAGAATGAAAAACTGTTTTTT
-,TRBJ2-1,TRBV6-5,-,14,CASRKGTNYNEQFF,TGTGCCAGCAGAAAGGGGACAAACTACAATGAGCAGTTCTTC
many,TRBJ2-3,TRBV4-1,-,13,CASSQDKGDTQYF,TGTGCCAGCAGCCAAGATAAAGGAGATACGCAGTATTTT
-,TRBJ2-4,TRBV20-1,-,15,CSAGATGSAKNIQYF,TGCAGTGCTGGAGCGACAGGCTCTGCCAAAAACATTCAGTACTTC
many,TRBJ2-7,TRBV29-1,TRBD2,13,CSVVGTRGYEQYF,TGCAGCGTTGTGGGGACTAGAGGCTACGAGCAGTACTTC
-,TRBJ2-1,TRBV27,TRBD2,15,CASSTGLAGGNEQFF,TGTGCCAGCAGTACCGGGCTAGCGGGAGGCAATGAGCAGTTCTTC
-,TRBJ2-5,TRBV20-1,-,13,CSARSQYRETQYF,TGCAGTGCTAGAAGTCAGTACCGAGAGACCCAGTACTTC
few,TRBJ2-7,TRBV6-2/TRBV6-3,TRBD2,16,CASRPYGTRRFGEQYF,TGTGCCAGCAGACCATACGGGACTAGGAGATTTGGAGAGCAGTACTTC
-,TRBJ2-7,TRBV9,-,14,CASSVDYSDSEQYF,TGTGCCAGTAGCGTAGATTACTCCGATTCCGAGCAGTACTTC
-,TRBJ2-7,TRBV28,TRBD2,14,CVSRPTSGSYEQYF,TGTGTCAGCAGACCTACTAGCGGGAGCTACGAGCAGTACTTC
few,TRBJ2-1,TRBV7-3,-,17,CASSLLGSGRTRNEQFF,TGTGCCAGCAGCTTACTAGGGTCGGGGAGGACGAGGAATGAGCAGTTCTTC
-,TRBJ2-3,TRBV12-3/TRBV12-4,-,13,CASSLGSVDTQYF,TGTGCCAGCAGTTTAGGTTCGGTGGATACGCAGTATTTT
few,TRBJ2-5,TRBV20-1,-,14,CSAPKQGLGETQYF,TGCAGTGCTCCTAAACAGGGCTTGGGGGAGACCCAGTACTTC
-,TRBJ2-7,TRBV18,-,15,CASSPKVPGKDEQYF,TGTGCCAGCTCGCCGAAGGTGCCGGGGAAGGACGAGCAGTACTTC
-,TRBJ2-7,TRBV6-1,TRBD2,15,CASSVRAGVPYEQYF,TGTGCCAGCAGCGTTCGAGCGGGGGTTCCCTACGAGCAGTACTTC
-,TRBJ2-3,TRBV6-1,-,13,CASSEDPTDTQYF,TGTGCCAGCAGTGAAGACCCGACAGATACGCAGTATTTT
few,TRBJ2-1,TRBV7-9,TRBD2,17,CASSPRSGKVPYNEQFF,TGTGCCAGCAGCCCACGGAGCGGGAAGGTCCCCTACAATGAGCAGTTCTTC
-,TRBJ2-1,TRBV20-1,TRBD2,13,CSKAGEGPNEQFF,TGCAGTAAGGCGGGAGAGGGACCCAATGAGCAGTTCTTC
-,TRBJ2-1,TRBV9,-,16,CASSAGTSSSYNEQFF,TGTGCCAGCAGCGCCGGAACTAGCAGCTCCTACAATGAGCAGTTCTTC
-,TRBJ2-1,TRBV5-5,-,15,CASSLLLGGLNEQFF,TGTGCCAGCAGCTTGCTGCTAGGCGGCCTCAATGAGCAGTTCTTC
-,TRBJ1-5,TRBV18,TRBD1,17,CASSSGTGVINNQPQHF,TGTGCCAGCTCAAGCGGGACAGGGGTAATCAATAATCAGCCCCAGCATTTT
-,TRBJ2-7,TRBV27,-,11,CASMRGAEQYF,TGTGCCAGCATGAGAGGAGCCGAGCAGTACTTC
-,TRBJ2-3,TRBV20-1,-,12,CSALGRTDTQYF,TGCAGTGCCCTTGGACGCACAGATACGCAGTATTTT
many,TRBJ1-1,TRBV13,-,15,CASSFPEGLNTEAFF,TGTGCCAGCAGCTTCCCGGAGGGGCTGAACACTGAAGCTTTCTTT
-,TRBJ2-5,TRBV4-1,-,15,CASSQVGRVDETQYF,TGCGCCAGCAGCCAAGTCGGGCGAGTTGACGAGACCCAGTACTTC
-,TRBJ2-7,TRBV12-3/TRBV12-4,TRBD1,13,CASGTGGSREQYF,TGTGCCAGTGGGACAGGGGGCTCACGCGAGCAGTACTTC
-,TRBJ2-3,TRBV5-1,-,14,CASSVRSRADTQYF,TGCGCCAGCAGCGTGCGGTCCCGTGCAGATACGCAGTATTTT
-,TRBJ2-1,TRBV20-1,TRBD2,14,CSARESGRVNEQFF,TGCAGTGCTAGAGAGAGCGGGAGGGTCAATGAGCAGTTCTTC
-,TRBJ2-7,TRBV4-2,-,12,CASSQWGDEQYF,TGTGCCAGCAGCCAATGGGGGGACGAGCAGTACTTC
few,TRBJ2-1,TRBV28,-,15,CASSFSESSYNEQFF,TGTGCCAGCAGTTTTTCGGAGAGCTCCTACAATGAGCAGTTCTTC
-,TRBJ2-3,TRBV27,TRBD2,15,CASSLGLEITDTQYF,TGTGCCAGCAGTTTGGGACTAGAGATCACAGATACGCAGTATTTT
-,TRBJ2-7,TRBV20-1,-,14,CSAGEPGKAYEQYF,TGCAGTGCTGGAGAGCCGGGGAAAGCCTACGAGCAGTACTTC
-,TRBJ2-3,TRBV30,-,14,CACSTTLRTDTQYF,TGTGCCTGCTCCACTACCCTACGCACAGATACGCAGTATTTT
few,TRBJ2-7,TRBV3-1,TRBD2,15,CASQLAGDGNYEQYF,TGTGCCAGTCAGCTAGCGGGAGATGGGAACTACGAGCAGTACTTC
-,TRBJ2-7,TRBV3-1,-,15,CASSPRSTRTKEQYF,TGTGCCAGCAGCCCAAGGAGTACTCGGACGAAAGAGCAGTACTTC
-,TRBJ2-1,TRBV9,-,13,CASSVGRDNEQFF,TGTGCCAGCAGCGTAGGCAGGGACAATGAGCAGTTCTTC
-,TRBJ2-1,TRBV10-3,-,14,CAISHPGLFYEQFF,TGTGCCATCAGTCATCCGGGGCTTTTCTATGAGCAGTTCTTC
-,TRBJ1-1,TRBV25-1,TRBD1,16,CASRRGTGGAGTEAFF,TGTGCCAGCCGCCGCGGGACAGGGGGCGCGGGCACTGAAGCTTTCTTT
many,TRBJ2-1,TRBV7-2,TRBD2,15,CASSLAGGNYNEQFF,TGTGCCAGCAGCCTAGCGGGAGGGAACTACAATGAGCAGTTCTTC
-,TRBJ1-6,TRBV27,-,14,CASKDRDPNSPLHF,TGTGCCAGCAAGGACCGGGACCCGAATTCACCCCTCCACTTT
few,TRBJ2-1,TRBV6-5,-,12,CASSSLGYEQFF,TGTGCCAGCAGTTCCTTAGGCTATGAGCAGTTCTTC
-,TRBJ2-1,TRBV10-3,-,14,CAISLSQEDNEQFF,TGTGCCATCAGTTTGTCCCAGGAGGACAATGAGCAGTTCTTC
-,TRBJ2-7,TRBV20-1,-,12,CSARDWGDEQYF,TGCAGTGCTAGAGATTGGGGGGACGAGCAGTACTTC
-,TRBJ2-5,TRBV11-1,-,14,CASSPGPNGGTQYF,TGTGCCAGCAGCCCAGGTCCGAATGGCGGGACCCAGTACTTC
-,TRBJ2-1,TRBV5-1,-,14,CASSTGQAYNEQFF,TGCGCCAGCAGCACAGGACAAGCCTACAATGAGCAGTTCTTC
-,TRBJ2-7,TRBV29-1,-,11,CSVEDMYEQYF,TGCAGCGTTGAAGATATGTACGAGCAGTACTTC